What follows describes a single T cell receptor (beta chain). The data are from a study of blood T cell repertoires in COVID-19. About the study: The study drew acute and convalescent COVID-19 samples from the United States, Italy and Spain.

CDR1 is SGHVS and CDR2 is FNYEAQ in the germline V gene. With 8 bases clipped from V and 5 bases from J, the junction kept 19 bases outside the gene matches. This CDR3 comprises 19 residues. Source study methods: For nucleated cells, counts were estimated from reference gene primer amplification. The data were produced by immunoSEQ multiplex PCR, yet TCRdb's version contains in-frame clones alone and is incomplete. That table is the source of V, J and clone size, and D and trimming were worked out from the DNA. The sample holds about 58,000 clones, 75% to 90% seen once. The chain links TRBV7-6 to TRBJ2-3; 13 positions agree with TRBD2. The receptor's source is a woman aged 70-85 years with active COVID-19. The sample comprised peripheral blood. CDR3: CASGESFWTSGRKGDTQYF. CDR3 coding DNA: TGTGCCAGCGGGGAAAGCTTTTGGACTAGCGGGAGAAAGGGAGATACGCAGTATTTT.